Listed below are T cell receptor beta chains from one sample, sequenced in a study of blood T cell repertoires in COVID-19. Only in-frame clones appear in the TCRdb table, and some are missing; sequencing was by immunoSEQ multiplex PCR. Among under 300,000 clones, roughly 77% were seen once, and the ten largest hold around 3.4%. Sequenced material: peripheral blood. The receptors come from a woman aged 80 or over with acute or convalescent COVID-19. CDR3s include the opening cysteine and the closing phenylalanine or tryptophan. A D gene is named only where the DNA matches it firmly. Size is stated for part of the rows, as once, few or many counts, or as a class when the clone is expanded.

v_call	j_call	clone_size	d_call	cdr3_aa	cdr3_nt
TRBV6-5	TRBJ2-2	-	-	CASRETNTGELFF	TGTGCCAGCAGGGAGACGAACACCGGGGAGCTGTTTTTT
TRBV19	TRBJ2-1	-	TRBD1	CASSIIGGQHNEQFF	TGTGCCAGTAGTATAATAGGGGGACAGCACAATGAGCAGTTCTTC
TRBV9	TRBJ1-1	-	TRBD1	CASSVVGQPLEAFF	TGTGCCAGCAGCGTAGTGGGACAGCCCCTTGAAGCTTTCTTT
TRBV3-1/TRBV3-2	TRBJ1-5	-	-	CASSRADRNQPQHF	TGTGCCAGCAGCCGGGCAGACAGAAATCAGCCCCAGCATTTT
TRBV10-2	TRBJ1-6	-	TRBD1	CASGTGDSPLHF	TGCGCCAGCGGAACAGGGGATTCACCCCTCCACTTT
TRBV18	TRBJ2-6	-	-	CASSTRVSGANVLTF	TGTGCCAGCTCAACCCGGGTCTCTGGGGCCAACGTCCTGACTTTC
TRBV6-5	TRBJ2-1	few	-	CASSIQLVTEQFF	TGTGCCAGCAGTATCCAACTAGTAACTGAGCAGTTCTTC
TRBV4-1	TRBJ2-2	-	TRBD1	CASSQGGQGTGELFF	TGCGCCAGCAGCCAAGGGGGACAGGGGACCGGGGAGCTGTTTTTT
TRBV11-2	TRBJ2-5	-	-	CASSLGGGSGETQYF	TGTGCCAGCAGCTTAGGAGGGGGAAGTGGAGAGACCCAGTACTTC
TRBV27	TRBJ1-2	-	TRBD1	CASSLQGRRDGYTF	TGTGCCAGCAGTCTACAGGGGCGCAGGGATGGCTACACCTTC
TRBV7-3	TRBJ1-1	-	-	CASSTGFNTEAFF	TGTGCCAGCAGCACAGGGTTTAACACTGAAGCTTTCTTT
TRBV15	TRBJ2-7	-	-	CATSREGGGYEQYF	TGTGCCACCAGCAGAGAGGGAGGGGGATACGAGCAGTACTTC
TRBV20-1	TRBJ2-2	-	-	CSVRRAGELFF	TGCAGTGTCCGGAGGGCCGGGGAGCTGTTTTTT
TRBV27	TRBJ1-1	-	TRBD1	CASSPPDRENTEAFF	TGTGCCAGCAGTCCCCCCGACAGGGAGAACACTGAAGCTTTCTTT
TRBV5-5	TRBJ1-2	-	TRBD1	CASSRTGVGGYTF	TGTGCCAGCAGCAGGACAGGGGTCGGCGGCTACACCTTC
TRBV5-4	TRBJ1-6	many	TRBD1	CASSFGQGRSYNSPLHF	TGTGCCAGCAGCTTCGGACAGGGGCGCTCCTATAATTCACCCCTCCACTTT
TRBV28	TRBJ1-4	few	TRBD1	CASRTGDHNEKLFF	TGTGCCAGCAGGACAGGGGACCATAATGAAAAACTGTTTTTT
TRBV19	TRBJ1-1	-	-	CAAGQPRRQAFGNTEAFF	TGTGCGGCAGGGCAACCCCGAAGACAGGCTTTCGGGAACACTGAAGCTTTCTTT
TRBV15	TRBJ2-3	-	TRBD1	CATSDGQVSTDTQYF	TGTGCCACCAGCGACGGACAGGTCAGCACAGATACGCAGTATTTT
TRBV5-1	TRBJ2-5	few	-	CASSAQALQETQYF	TGCGCCAGCAGCGCACAAGCGCTCCAAGAGACCCAGTACTTC
TRBV14	TRBJ2-5	-	TRBD1	CASSQEWTGGIGTQYF	TGTGCCAGCAGCCAAGAGTGGACAGGGGGGATTGGGACCCAGTACTTC
TRBV7-2	TRBJ2-7	once	TRBD1	CASSPLYRGSYEQYF	TGTGCCAGCAGCCCCCTATACAGGGGCTCCTACGAGCAGTACTTC
TRBV3-1/TRBV3-2	TRBJ1-2	-	-	CASSHSDSYGYTF	TGTGCCAGCAGCCATTCGGACAGCTATGGCTACACCTTC
TRBV14	TRBJ1-1	-	TRBD1	CASSLDRETEAFF	TGTGCCAGCAGCCTGGACAGGGAAACTGAAGCTTTCTTT
TRBV10-3	TRBJ2-2	-	-	CAISESRGNTGELFF	TGTGCCATCAGTGAGAGTAGAGGGAACACCGGGGAGCTGTTTTTT
TRBV6-5	TRBJ1-3	few	-	CASRDSSGNTIYF	TGTGCCAGCCGGGACTCCTCTGGAAACACCATATATTTT
TRBV30	TRBJ1-2	-	TRBD1	CAWSVRSGQLNYGYTF	TGTGCCTGGAGTGTACGGTCGGGACAGCTTAACTATGGCTACACCTTC
TRBV2	TRBJ2-7	-	TRBD1	CASSVDRAAREQYF	TGTGCCAGCAGTGTGGACAGGGCGGCCCGCGAGCAGTACTTC
TRBV19	TRBJ2-4	-	TRBD2	CASSIDGLAAKYF	TGTGCCAGTAGTATAGACGGACTAGCGGCAAAGTACTTC
TRBV5-1	TRBJ1-1	many	-	CASSLVPGDTEAFF	TGCGCCAGCAGCTTGGTCCCGGGAGACACTGAAGCTTTCTTT
TRBV4-1	TRBJ2-1	-	-	CASSQDRRRDPRRDEQFF	TGCGCCAGCAGCCAAGATAGGAGGAGGGACCCCCGGAGAGATGAGCAGTTCTTC
TRBV6-5	TRBJ1-2	-	TRBD1	CASSLTGGDYGYTF	TGTGCCAGCAGCCTCACAGGGGGCGACTATGGCTACACCTTC
TRBV19	TRBJ2-7	few	TRBD2	CASSIAGGSYEQYF	TGTGCCAGTAGTATAGCGGGGGGCTCCTACGAGCAGTACTTC
TRBV6-5	TRBJ1-2	-	-	CASSSGGGYTF	TGTGCCAGCAGTTCGGGAGGTGGCTACACCTTC
TRBV6-6	TRBJ2-1	-	TRBD2	CASTLLGLANNEQFF	TGTGCCAGCACCTTACTTGGACTAGCGAACAATGAGCAGTTCTTC
TRBV5-1	TRBJ1-1	-	-	CASSLASGLNTEAFF	TGCGCCAGCAGCTTGGCCTCAGGTTTGAACACTGAAGCTTTCTTT
TRBV6-5	TRBJ1-6	-	-	CASSYSRSNSPLHF	TGTGCCAGCAGTTACTCCCGGAGCAATTCACCCCTCCACTTT
TRBV5-5	TRBJ2-2	-	TRBD1	CASSLAWTGVSNTGELFF	TGTGCCAGCAGCTTGGCCTGGACAGGGGTATCGAACACCGGGGAGCTGTTTTTT
TRBV10-3	TRBJ1-1	-	-	CAISDGQIAEAFF	TGTGCCATCAGTGATGGACAGATCGCTGAAGCTTTCTTT
TRBV1	TRBJ2-6	-	-	CTSSQPPADGANVLTF	TGCACCAGCAGCCAACCCCCTGCGGATGGGGCCAACGTCCTGACTTTC
TRBV6-1	TRBJ1-6	-	-	CASSEGTSYNSPLHF	TGTGCCAGCAGTGAAGGGACATCCTATAATTCACCCCTCCACTTT
TRBV9	TRBJ1-1	few	-	CASSSRPSGGLTEAFF	TGTGCCAGCAGCTCCAGACCGTCGGGGGGACTCACTGAAGCTTTCTTT
TRBV5-1	TRBJ1-1	-	-	CASSAHRADTEAFF	TGCGCCAGCAGCGCGCACAGGGCAGACACTGAAGCTTTCTTT
TRBV6-5	TRBJ1-6	-	TRBD1	CASTGQGHSPLHF	TGTGCCAGCACCGGACAGGGCCATTCACCCCTCCACTTT
TRBV4-1	TRBJ2-5	-	TRBD2	CASSQDSTSGRVGQETQYF	TGCGCCAGCAGCCAAGATTCGACTAGCGGGAGAGTAGGACAAGAGACCCAGTACTTC
TRBV7-2	TRBJ1-2	-	-	CASSLMDRPNYGYTF	TGTGCCAGCAGCTTAATGGACAGACCTAACTATGGCTACACCTTC
TRBV4-2	TRBJ2-1	-	-	CASSRRANEQFF	TGTGCCAGCAGCCGGCGGGCTAATGAGCAGTTCTTC
TRBV12-3/TRBV12-4	TRBJ1-2	-	-	CASSVGLYGYTF	TGTGCCAGCAGCGTGGGCCTATATGGCTACACCTTC